The clone carrying this T cell receptor (beta chain) appeared a few times. TCRdb re-called the reads through MiXCR, storing one row per CDR3 protein. The sample records hundreds of thousands of distinct CDR3 sequences, 8% to 10% being singletons. The CDR3 loop spans 15 amino acids. Germline V gene lookup returns CDR1 SGHNT and CDR2 YYREEE (reference sequence). Germline trimming cut 4 bases from V and 11 bases from J; bases unmatched to any gene: 8. The data are from a study of T cell repertoires in cytomegalovirus infection. The receptor was isolated from a human donor in good health (CMV status not recorded). Some clones in this sample may be carry-over from other donors' samples. The chain uses TRBV5-4 and TRBJ2-1; 14 bases are a match to TRBD2. Sample: PBMCs. Here the CDR3 reads CASSLGLAGARQQFF. The CDR3 bases are TGTGCCAGCAGCCTGGGACTAGCGGGGGCCAGGCAGCAGTTCTTC.